What follows are 18 T cell receptor beta chains derived from one specimen sequenced in a study of T cell repertoires in cytomegalovirus infection (dated by TCRdb to between 2019 and 2020). Sequencing was performed on an Illumina HiSeq 1500. TCRdb ran its own pipeline on the public reads, namely fastp trimming at Q25 and MiXCR clone calling, and kept in-frame beta chains. One record per CDR3 amino acid sequence lists the most common genes and DNA. The sample table contains around 170,000 distinct CDR3 sequences; only one count was recorded for about 15% of them. The top ten clonotypes cover 25% to 30% of the sample. Source material: PBMCs. These receptors originate from a human donor in good health (CMV status not recorded). Some clones in this sample may be carry-over from other donors' samples.

A few counts support this clonotype. V and J are TRBV6-2 or TRBV6-3 and TRBJ1-1; maybe TRBD1 (6 bases). Germline V lookup: CDR1 MNHEY, CDR2 SVGEGT. V lost 10 bases and J 3 bases, leaving 15 bases between the germline ends. The CDR3 spans 13 residues. This CDR3 reads CAIRPGAYTEAFF. CDR3 DNA: TGTGCCATTCGACCGGGGGCTTACACTGAAGCTTTCTTT.

The genes are TRBV20-1 and TRBJ1-1; 7 bases are shared with TRBD1. There are 14 residues in the CDR3. In germline, CDR1 is DFQATT, CDR2 SNEGSKA (reference sequence). Trimming removed 3 bases from V and 4 bases from J; junction bases left unmatched: 8. This CDR3 is CSARTGQYITEAFF. Written as DNA, the CDR3 is TGCAGTGCTAGGACAGGGCAGTACATCACTGAAGCTTTCTTT.

The chain is built from TRBV11-3 and TRBJ1-2; 10 positions match TRBD1. This CDR3 contains 13 residues. Germline-derived CDR1 and CDR2 are SGHNT and YENEEA. Germline trimming cut 9 bases from V and 3 bases from J; bases unmatched to any gene: 4. The CDR3 nucleotides are TGTGCCAGGACAGGGGGCTCTGACTATGGCTACACCTTC. Protein product: CARTGGSDYGYTF.

This clonotype was seen only a few times. V gene TRBV2 combines with J gene TRBJ2-1; 10 nucleotides line up with TRBD1. The J segment lost 3 bases and the V segment lost 7 bases, leaving 6 bases of the junction unmatched. The CDR3 consists of 15 residues. CDR1 is SNHLY and CDR2 is FYNNEI in the germline V gene. For the CDR3, the DNA is TGTGCCAGCATTCCCGGGACAGGGGTCTACAATGAGCAGTTCTTC. Amino acids: CASIPGTGVYNEQFF. The full variable domain, rest sourced from reference TRBV2 and TRBJ2-1, is EPEVTQTPSHQVTQMGQEVILRCVPISNHLYFYWYRQILGQKVEFLVSFYNNEISEKSEIFDDQFSVERPDGSNFTLKIRSTKLEDSAMYFCASIPGTGVYNEQFFGPGTRLTVL.

The chain employs TRBV5-1 and TRBJ2-1; D is unresolved. The V gene lost 3 bases and the J gene lost 9 bases, with 19 bases spanning the gap. Germline V CDR1 and CDR2: SGHRS, YFSETQ. The CDR3 spans 15 residues. The CDR3 DNA reads as TGCGCCAGCAGCTGGACCCTTGCTTCGGCGGCTGAGCAGTTCTTC. As protein: CASSWTLASAAEQFF. Together with reference TRBV5-1 and TRBJ2-1, the CDR3 gives the full variable domain: KAGVTQTPRYLIKTRGQQVTLSCSPISGHRSVSWYQQTPGQGLQFLFEYFSETQRNKGNFPGRFSGRQFSNSRSEMNVSTLELGDSALYLCASSWTLASAAEQFFGPGTRLTVL.

This clonotype was seen ten or more times. The chain recombines TRBV7-2 with TRBJ1-2, with 7 bases fitting TRBD1. This CDR3 spans 14 amino acids. V shed 5 bases and J 5 bases; nucleotides not matched to a gene: 8. Germline-derived CDR1 and CDR2 are SGHTA and FQGNSA. The DNA of the CDR3 is TGTGCCAGCAGCCCAGACAGGGAATGGTATGGCTACACCTTC. Its translation: CASSPDREWYGYTF.

This clonotype came up a few times. The gene calls are TRBV5-5 and TRBJ2-2; TRBD1 is a possible D gene (6 bases). CDR1 and CDR2 from the germline V gene are SGHKS and YYEKEE (reference sequence). V was cut by 0 bases and J by 6 bases, with 9 bases left in between. CDR3 length equals 14 residues. CDR3 loop: CASSLDPGAGELFF. The CDR3 DNA reads as TGTGCCAGCAGCTTGGACCCAGGGGCCGGGGAGCTGTTTTTT.

In its sample, this clonotype was seen many times. The V call is TRBV7-3, the J call TRBJ2-1; D is possibly TRBD2 (6 bases). Germline-derived CDR1 and CDR2 are SGHTA and FQGTGA. The CDR3 loop spans 16 amino acids. Between the trimmed V and J ends, which lost 5 bases and 2 bases, there was a span of 16 bases. The CDR3 coding sequence is TGTGCCAGCAGCCCTAAGCCGAGCGGGCCCTACAATGAGCAGTTCTTC. As protein: CASSPKPSGPYNEQFF.

This clonotype was observed a handful of times. V gene TRBV30 combines with J gene TRBJ2-1; no clear D gene. Germline loops: CDR1 GTSNPN, CDR2 SVGIG (reference sequence). The CDR3 is made up of 13 amino acids. The V and J ends lost 1 base and 7 bases respectively, with 11 bases between them. The CDR3 DNA sequence: TGTGCCTGGAGTGCTCTCACCCTTAATGAGCAGTTCTTC. This gives the protein CAWSALTLNEQFF.

This chain links TRBV20-1 with TRBJ1-5; 8 nucleotides match TRBD1. The CDR3 spans 15 residues. Trimming at V came to 4 bases and at J to 4 bases, leaving 9 bases not matched to a gene. Germline V gives CDR1 DFQATT, CDR2 SNEGSKA (reference sequence). The DNA of the CDR3 is TGCAGTGCTACCAGAGGTGGGACAGGTAATCAGCCCCAGCATTTT. Protein sequence: CSATRGGTGNQPQHF.

Comment on this clonotype: A clone one base away is much larger, so this may be a read error. The J gene is TRBJ2-1, the V gene TRBV7-6; 9 bases align to TRBD2. The CDR3 totals 15 residues. Per germline, CDR1 SGHVS and CDR2 FNYEAQ. Trimming removed 1 base from V and 3 bases from J; junction bases left unmatched: 1. The chain's CDR3 is CASSLGTSVYNEQFF. The CDR3, as DNA: TGTGCCAGCAGCTTAGGGACTAGCGTCTACAATGAGCAGTTCTTC. Full variable domain (missing parts from reference TRBV7-6 and TRBJ2-1): GAGVSQSPRYKVTKRGQDVALRCDPISGHVSLYWYRQALGQGPEFLTYFNYEAQQDKSGLPNDRFSAERPEGSISTLTIQRTEQRDSAMYRCASSLGTSVYNEQFFGPGTRLTVL.

V gene TRBV29-1 combines with J gene TRBJ2-7, with 16 bases fitting TRBD2. The ends lost 4 bases at V and 4 bases at J; junction bases unmatched: 4. Germline CDR1 and CDR2: SQVTM and ANQGSEA. This CDR3 is 15 amino acids long. The CDR3 DNA is TGCAGCGTTGGAACGGGACTAGCGGGAGGGTACGAGCAGTACTTC. It encodes CSVGTGLAGGYEQYF.

This clonotype was counted between two and nine times. The CDR3 sequence: CASSEWVYGYTF. For the CDR3, the DNA is TGTGCCAGCAGTGAGTGGGTCTATGGCTACACCTTC. This rearrangement joins TRBV25-1 to TRBJ1-2, with D hard to call. The V end was cut by 3 bases, the J end by 4 bases, with 6 bases between. This CDR3 is 12 amino acids long. CDR1 MGHDK and CDR2 SYGVNS come from the germline V gene.

This sequence joins TRBV12-3 or TRBV12-4 and TRBJ1-2; 9 nucleotides match TRBD1. This CDR3 has 14 residues. With 0 bases clipped from V and 8 bases from J, the junction kept 4 bases outside the gene matches. CDR3 protein: CASSLAGQGWGYTF. The CDR3, as DNA: TGTGCCAGCAGTTTAGCGGGACAGGGATGGGGCTACACCTTC.

The V and J genes are TRBV28 and TRBJ1-1; 9 nucleotides align to TRBD1. Germline trimming cut 6 bases from V and 4 bases from J; bases unmatched to any gene: 9. Germline loops: CDR1 MDHEN, CDR2 SYDVKM. The CDR3 is made up of 15 amino acids. CDR3 sequence: CASRSLDRGGTEAFF. The DNA of the CDR3 is TGTGCCAGCAGGAGCCTCGACAGGGGGGGCACTGAAGCTTTCTTT.

Only a few counts were recorded for this clonotype. The V and J genes are TRBV9 and TRBJ2-1; D is unclear. The CDR3 has 13 amino acids. The V and J ends lost 0 bases and 8 bases respectively, with 9 bases between them. CDR1 is SGDLS, CDR2 YYNGEE, per germline. CDR3 residues: CASSVGSRYEQFF. The CDR3 coding sequence is TGTGCCAGCAGCGTAGGTTCCAGGTATGAGCAGTTCTTC.

This clonotype has more than one count but fewer than ten. This chain uses TRBV3-1 with TRBJ2-1; D may be TRBD2 (5 bases). CDR1 and CDR2 (germline): LGHDT, YNNKEL (reference sequence). Deletions cut 2 bases from V and 10 bases from J, with 9 bases between. This CDR3 has 12 amino acids. For the CDR3, the DNA is TGTGCCAGCAGCCAACGGCCGGGGGAGCAGTTCTTC. Its protein is CASSQRPGEQFF.

This chain uses TRBV2 with TRBJ1-5, with 11 bases identical to TRBD1. This CDR3 region has 17 residues. V gave up 4 bases and J gave up 6 bases; unmatched junction bases: 11. The germline CDR1 and CDR2 sequences are SNHLY and FYNNEI. Written as DNA, the CDR3 is TGTGCCAGCAGTGTCCTCCCTCGGACAGGGGGCGGTCAGCCCCAGCATTTT. It specifies CASSVLPRTGGGQPQHF.